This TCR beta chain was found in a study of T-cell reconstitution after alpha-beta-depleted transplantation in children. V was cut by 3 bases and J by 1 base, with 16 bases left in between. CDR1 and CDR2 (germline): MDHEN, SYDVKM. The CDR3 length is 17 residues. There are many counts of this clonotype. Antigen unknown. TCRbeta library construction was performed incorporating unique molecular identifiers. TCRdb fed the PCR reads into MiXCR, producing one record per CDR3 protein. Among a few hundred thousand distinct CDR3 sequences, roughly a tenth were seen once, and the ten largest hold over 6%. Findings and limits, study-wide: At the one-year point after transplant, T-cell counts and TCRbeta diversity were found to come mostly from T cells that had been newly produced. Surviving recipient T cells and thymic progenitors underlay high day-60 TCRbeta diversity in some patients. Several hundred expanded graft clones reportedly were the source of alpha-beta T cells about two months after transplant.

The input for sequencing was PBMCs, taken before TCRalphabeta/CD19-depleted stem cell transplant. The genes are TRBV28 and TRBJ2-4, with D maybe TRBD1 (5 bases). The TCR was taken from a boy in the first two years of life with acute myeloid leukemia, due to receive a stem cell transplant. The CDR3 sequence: CASSFQGGSVAKNIQYF. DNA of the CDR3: TGTGCCAGCAGTTTTCAGGGCGGTTCTGTTGCCAAAAACATTCAGTACTTC. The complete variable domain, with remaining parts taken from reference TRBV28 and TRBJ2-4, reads DVKVTQSSRYLVKRTGEKVFLECVQDMDHENMFWYRQDPGLGLRLIYFSYDVKMKEKGDIPEGYSVSREKKERFSLILESASTNQTSMYLCASSFQGGSVAKNIQYFGAGTRLSVL.